These 21 T cell receptor beta chains share one sample of origin, sequenced in a study of siplizumab effects on memory and regulatory T cells. Assay used: immunoSEQ multiplex PCR; TCRdb lists only in-frame clones, some missing. The table lists approximately 46,000 clones, over 90% of them singletons. Material for sequencing was CD8+ T cells sorted from blood. These receptors all stem from a human donor in good health.

With respect to this clone: The same CDR3 arises from other DNA sequences in this sample as well. V usage is TRBV27 and J usage is TRBJ2-7; D unresolved. The CDR3 sequence is 11 residues long. Germline lookup yields CDR1 MNHEY and CDR2 SMNVEV (reference sequence). V was shortened by 4 bases and J by 1 base, with 2 bases between the two germline ends. The CDR3 sequence is CASSSSYEQYF. The CDR3 DNA reads TGTGCCAGCAGTTCTTCCTACGAGCAGTACTTC.

V usage is TRBV7-2 and J usage is TRBJ2-1; possible D gene TRBD2, 5 bases. With 4 bases removed from V and 1 base from J, the gap between germline ends came to 17 bases. Germline assignment: CDR1 SGHTA and CDR2 FQGNSA. The CDR3 is 17 residues long. Here the CDR3 reads CASSSHIASYSYNEQFF. CDR3 coding DNA: TGTGCCAGCAGCTCCCATATAGCGAGTTATTCCTACAATGAGCAGTTCTTC.

The chain has TRBV13 and TRBJ2-5, with 9 bases identical to TRBD1. This CDR3 has 16 amino acids. Germline V gene data show CDR1 as PRHDT and CDR2 as FYEKMQ (reference sequence). Unmatched junction bases numbered 8, after V lost 5 bases and J lost 1 base. This CDR3 reads CASSPAGQGFQETQYF. CDR3 DNA: TGTGCCAGCAGCCCTGCGGGACAGGGATTCCAAGAGACCCAGTACTTC.

This clone was observed a handful of times. The chain carries TRBV7-9 and TRBJ2-1, with D unclear. The V gene lost 2 bases and the J gene lost 10 bases, with 12 bases spanning the gap. Germline V gene lookup returns CDR1 SEHNR and CDR2 FQNEAQ (reference sequence). CDR3 length: 13 residues. The DNA of the CDR3 is TGTGCCAGCAGCTTATCGATTGGCCCGGAGCAGTTCTTC. It yields the protein CASSLSIGPEQFF.

Turning to this clone: Its ends do not fully match the called genes, so a read error is possible. J is TRBJ1-4 and V is TRBV16; TRBD1 might be the D (6 bases). The CDR3 length is 14 residues. Germline CDR1 KGHSY, CDR2 FQNENV. The CDR3 region is CASTQQGRNEKLFF. The CDR3 DNA sequence: TGTGCCAGCACCCAACAGGGACGCAATGAAAAACTGTTTTTT.

This clone was recorded many times. The DNA for the CDR3 is TGTGCCAGCAGACCGGGACTAGCGGGAGGGCCTTCCTACAATGAGCAGTTCTTC. Translation gives CASRPGLAGGPSYNEQFF. The chain is built from TRBV7-9 and TRBJ2-1, with 16 bases that match TRBD2. The CDR3 is 18 residues long. The junction had 6 bases not matched to a gene; V was cut back by 6 bases and J by 1 base. The germline CDR1 and CDR2 sequences are SEHNR and FQNEAQ (reference sequence).

The chain is built from TRBV9 and TRBJ2-3, with TRBD2 matching 10 bases. CDR1 is SGDLS and CDR2 is YYNGEE in the germline V gene. V was pared by 0 bases and J by 6 bases, with 10 bases of the junction left unmatched. This CDR3 has 17 amino acids. The CDR3 sequence is CASSVGGRLAGTDTQYF. CDR3 DNA sequence: TGTGCCAGCAGCGTAGGAGGGAGACTAGCGGGTACCGATACGCAGTATTTT. Supplemented by reference TRBV9 and TRBJ2-3, the full variable domain reads DSGVTQTPKHLITATGQRVTLRCSPRSGDLSVYWYQQSLDQGLQFLIQYYNGEERAKGNILERFSAQQFPDLHSELNLSSLELGDSALYFCASSVGGRLAGTDTQYFGPGTRLTVL.

The chain employs TRBV20-1 and TRBJ2-5; D remains unclear. This CDR3 is built from 10 residues. V was shortened by 3 bases and J by 5 bases, with 4 bases between the two germline ends. CDR1 DFQATT and CDR2 SNEGSKA come from the germline V gene (reference sequence). CDR3 nucleotide sequence: TGCAGTGCTAGTTCTGAGACCCAGTACTTC. Protein: CSASSETQYF.

The chain combines TRBV5-4 with TRBJ2-2, with D uncertain. The germline CDR1 and CDR2 sequences are SGHNT and YYREEE (reference sequence). The CDR3 runs to 14 residues. Trimming pared 0 bases from V and 6 bases from J, leaving 9 bases between. The CDR3 here is CASSLAHKAGELFF. CDR3 DNA: TGTGCCAGCAGCTTGGCTCACAAGGCCGGGGAGCTGTTTTTT.

The V and J genes are TRBV13 and TRBJ2-7; 11 bases agree with TRBD2. V trimming: 5 bases; J trimming: 3 bases; junction bases outside the gene matches: 6. CDR1 is PRHDT and CDR2 is FYEKMQ in the germline V gene (reference sequence). This CDR3 is 15 amino acids long. CDR3 protein: CASSPRLAGNYEQYF. The CDR3 DNA is TGTGCCAGCAGCCCCCGACTAGCGGGGAACTACGAGCAGTACTTC.

This rearrangement joins TRBV7-9 to TRBJ2-7; D is unclear. Trimming removed 5 bases from V and 2 bases from J, with 10 bases in between. The CDR3 is 13 residues long. The germline CDR1 and CDR2 sequences are SEHNR and FQNEAQ (reference sequence). As DNA, the CDR3 is TGTGCCAGCAGCGCAAACAGAGCCTACGAGCAGTACTTC. It encodes CASSANRAYEQYF.

This chain joins TRBV14 and TRBJ2-2; D is perhaps TRBD2 (7 bases). The CDR3 sequence is 16 residues long. V lost 6 bases, J lost 4 bases, and 18 bases lay in between. Looked up from germline, CDR1 is SGHDN and CDR2 is FVKESK. CDR3 bases: TGTGCCAGCAGTGCCTACGGGGGGCCAGGCACCGGGGAGCTGTTTTTT. It encodes CASSAYGGPGTGELFF.

The chain is built from TRBV19 and TRBJ1-1; D might be TRBD1 (5 bases). Germline loops: CDR1 LNHDA, CDR2 SQIVND (reference sequence). Deletions cut 6 bases from V and 1 base from J, with 9 bases between. This CDR3 is 13 amino acids long. In DNA, the CDR3 is TGTGCCAGTAGCGGACACAGGAACACTGAAGCTTTCTTT. It translates to CASSGHRNTEAFF.

V and J are TRBV28 and TRBJ2-1; 8 bases line up with TRBD2. CDR1 is MDHEN, CDR2 SYDVKM, per germline. With V trimmed by 1 base and J by 10 bases, 9 bases remained unmatched. The CDR3 runs to 15 residues. This chain's CDR3 is CASSLLSGGREEQFF. The CDR3 DNA follows: TGTGCCAGCAGTTTATTGAGCGGGGGCAGGGAAGAGCAGTTCTTC.

V and J are TRBV25-1 and TRBJ2-3; TRBD2 matches at 12 bases. Looked up from germline, CDR1 is MGHDK and CDR2 is SYGVNS. V gave up 2 bases and J gave up 4 bases; unmatched junction bases: 7. This CDR3 is built from 17 residues. The CDR3 DNA reads as TGTGCCAGCAGTGAAATGGGACTAGCGGGCGAGCCAGATACGCAGTATTTT. Its translation: CASSEMGLAGEPDTQYF.

V is TRBV4-1 and J is TRBJ2-1, with D possibly matching TRBD1 (5 bases). V was cut by 1 base and J by 7 bases, with 8 bases left in between. Germline V gene data show CDR1 as MGHRA and CDR2 as YSYEKL. CDR3 length: 13 amino acids. The CDR3 sequence is CASSQVGANEQFF. For the CDR3, the DNA is TGCGCCAGCAGCCAAGTTGGGGCAAATGAGCAGTTCTTC.

This rearrangement joins TRBV10-1 to TRBJ2-2, with D possibly being TRBD2 (6 bases). This CDR3 is 17 amino acids long. The ends were cut back, 4 bases at V and 5 bases at J, with 20 bases in the middle. In germline, CDR1 is WNHNN, CDR2 SYGVQD (reference sequence). The CDR3 coding sequence is TGCGCCAGCAGTGGAGGGCGGGAAGGTGTGGGTACCGGGGAGCTGTTTTTT. Translated: CASSGGREGVGTGELFF.

The chain recombines TRBV5-1 with TRBJ2-7; no firm D call. V was clipped by 2 bases and J by 6 bases, with 18 bases between them. This CDR3 region has 15 residues. Per the germline V gene, CDR1 is SGHRS and CDR2 is YFSETQ. The CDR3 DNA follows: TGCGCCAGCAGCTTAGGTTCAGGAAGCCCCTTCGAGCAGTACTTC. Translated: CASSLGSGSPFEQYF. The full variable domain, with the rest looked up from reference TRBV5-1 and TRBJ2-7, is KAGVTQTPRYLIKTRGQQVTLSCSPISGHRSVSWYQQTPGQGLQFLFEYFSETQRNKGNFPGRFSGRQFSNSRSEMNVSTLELGDSALYLCASSLGSGSPFEQYFGPGTRLTVT.

The chain employs TRBV5-1 and TRBJ2-1; D is unresolved. Between the trimmed V and J ends, which lost 2 bases and 8 bases, there was a span of 8 bases. Germline V gene data show CDR1 as SGHRS and CDR2 as YFSETQ. The CDR3 has 12 amino acids. The CDR3 reads CASSFRVDEQFF. CDR3 DNA sequence: TGCGCCAGCAGCTTCCGTGTGGATGAGCAGTTCTTC.

The chain combines TRBV27 with TRBJ2-7; a possible D gene is TRBD2 (5 bases). V lost 3 bases, J lost 2 bases, and 11 bases lay in between. This CDR3 region has 14 residues. The germline V gene has CDR1 MNHEY and CDR2 SMNVEV (reference sequence). The DNA of the CDR3 is TGTGCCAGCAGTTTCTCAGCGGAGGCCTACGAGCAGTACTTC. This encodes CASSFSAEAYEQYF.

There are a few counts of this clone. As DNA, the CDR3 is TGCGCCAGCAGCCCCCGTATTAGGAGCAATCAGCCCCAGCATTTT. Protein product: CASSPRIRSNQPQHF. The chain combines TRBV4-1 with TRBJ1-5; D is unclear. CDR1 and CDR2 from the germline V gene are MGHRA and YSYEKL. The CDR3 extends over 15 amino acids. V dropped 4 bases and J dropped 1 base, with 11 bases sitting between them.